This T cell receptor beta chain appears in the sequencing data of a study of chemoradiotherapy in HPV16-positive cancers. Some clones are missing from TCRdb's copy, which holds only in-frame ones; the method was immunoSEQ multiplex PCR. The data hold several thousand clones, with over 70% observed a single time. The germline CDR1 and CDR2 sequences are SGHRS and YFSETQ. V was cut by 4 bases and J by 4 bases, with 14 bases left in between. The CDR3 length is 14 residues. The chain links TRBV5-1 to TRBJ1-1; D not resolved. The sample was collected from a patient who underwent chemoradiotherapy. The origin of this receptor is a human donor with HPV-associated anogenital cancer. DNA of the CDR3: TGCGCCAGCAGCCTCCAGGCCCGGGGCACTGAAGCTTTCTTT. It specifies CASSLQARGTEAFF.